Listed below are T cell receptor beta chains from one sample, sequenced in a study of beta chain features in type 1 diabetes. Some clones are missing from TCRdb's copy, which holds only in-frame ones; the method was immunoSEQ multiplex PCR. The data contain under 300,000 clones, about 7.8% of them singletons. The sample was central memory CD4+ T cells from blood. Receptors originate from a woman under 30 in good health. The CDR3 runs from the conserved cysteine through the conserved F or W.

j_call,v_call,cdr3_aa
TRBJ1-1,TRBV2,CASNGQGNTEAFF
TRBJ1-5,TRBV7-9,CASSLGPPEAAQHF
TRBJ2-1,TRBV9,CASSATGQNEQFF
TRBJ1-5,TRBV5-1,CASSFDSGSDQPQHF
TRBJ1-4,TRBV11-2,CASSLGFGDEKLFF
TRBJ1-4,TRBV5-4,CASSMDREITNEKLFF
TRBJ2-1,TRBV7-7,CASSPGQSVGNEQFF
TRBJ2-1,TRBV11-3,CASSPRTSGRVEQFF
TRBJ2-2,TRBV4-1,CASSHQDLIVTGELFF
TRBJ2-7,TRBV27,CASRTGTGYEQYF
TRBJ1-5,TRBV6-6,CASSPGLGNQPQHF
TRBJ2-5,TRBV7-2,CASRPGWGETQYF
TRBJ2-6,TRBV5-6,CASSFPQGARGANVLTF